What follows are 9 T cell receptor beta chains derived from one specimen sequenced in a study of blood T cell repertoires in COVID-19. TCRdb's table, derived via immunoSEQ multiplex PCR, lists solely in-frame clones and lacks some. The profile shows about 49,000 clones, over 85% of them singletons. The specimen sequenced was peripheral blood. Every receptor here comes from a man aged 55 to 70 with COVID-19, enrolled during active disease.

The chain employs TRBV9 and TRBJ2-7, with TRBD1 matching over 7 bases. Germline V lookup: CDR1 SGDLS, CDR2 YYNGEE. The V and J ends lost 0 bases and 0 bases, in that order; junction bases with no gene match: 3. CDR3 length equals 15 residues. CDR3 sequence (DNA): TGTGCCAGCAGCGTAGAGGCAGGGGGCTCCTACGAGCAGTACTTC. Protein sequence: CASSVEAGGSYEQYF.

The V call is TRBV7-2, the J call TRBJ1-4, with TRBD1 matching 9 bases. Germline loops: CDR1 SGHTA, CDR2 FQGNSA. The J segment lost 8 bases and the V segment lost 2 bases, leaving 3 bases of the junction unmatched. The CDR3 loop spans 14 amino acids. CDR3 sequence reads: CASSLNRGREKLFF. CDR3 nucleotide sequence: TGTGCCAGCAGCTTAAACAGGGGGCGGGAAAAACTGTTTTTT.

The V gene is TRBV6-6, the J gene TRBJ2-2; 11 nucleotides agree with TRBD2. CDR1 MNHNY and CDR2 SVGAGI come from the germline V gene (reference sequence). CDR3 length: 15 residues. The J segment lost 2 bases and the V segment lost 8 bases, leaving 4 bases of the junction unmatched. The CDR3 DNA is TGTGCCAGCGGGGGACTAGCGGTTAACACCGGGGAGCTGTTTTTT. This encodes CASGGLAVNTGELFF.

Here the CDR3 DNA reads TGCGCCAGCAGATTAGTACAGGGCCCGGCGACTGAAGCTTTCTTT. Its protein is CASRLVQGPATEAFF. The rearrangement joins TRBV5-1 to TRBJ1-1; D is possibly TRBD1 (6 bases). CDR1 and CDR2 (germline): SGHRS, YFSETQ. V was pared by 5 bases and J by 5 bases, with 19 bases between. The CDR3 is 15 residues long.

The chain links TRBV28 to TRBJ1-2; TRBD1 is a possible D gene (5 bases). Germline CDR1 MDHEN, CDR2 SYDVKM. The CDR3 has 14 amino acids. The CDR3 nucleotides read TGTGCTCTCCGGGGGGGGACTATTAACTATGGCTACACCTTC. Amino acids: CALRGGTINYGYTF.

The chain has TRBV19 and TRBJ2-4; the match to TRBD2 covers 15 bases. In germline, CDR1 is LNHDA, CDR2 SQIVND (reference sequence). V shed 8 bases and J 0 bases; nucleotides not matched to a gene: 5. The CDR3 totals 17 residues. The CDR3 reads CASERTSGREAKNIQYF. The CDR3 region has the DNA TGTGCCAGTGAGCGGACTAGCGGGAGGGAAGCCAAAAACATTCAGTACTTC.

V gene TRBV18 combines with J gene TRBJ2-1; D is ambiguous. CDR1 is KGHSH and CDR2 is LQKENI in the germline V gene. The CDR3 runs 15 residues. Trimming removed 2 bases from V and 4 bases from J, with 12 bases in between. CDR3 sequence (DNA): TGTGCCAGCTCACCAGAGAGTGGCGGTTACAATGAGCAGTTCTTC. This translates into CASSPESGGYNEQFF.

The chain uses TRBV15 and TRBJ1-1, with D perhaps matching TRBD1 (6 bases). The germline V and J ends were trimmed by 1 base and 2 bases, with 8 bases remaining between them. Germline-derived CDR1 and CDR2 are LNHNV and YYDKDF (reference sequence). CDR3 length: 14 amino acids. The CDR3 nucleotides read TGTGCCACCAGCAGAGGACAGGCCAACACTGAAGCTTTCTTT. This translates into CATSRGQANTEAFF.

The CDR3 loop is CATASRQGDGNQPQHF. The CDR3 DNA is TGTGCCACCGCATCGAGACAGGGGGATGGCAATCAGCCCCAGCATTTT. The chain recombines TRBV10-3 with TRBJ1-5, with 9 bases lining up with TRBD1. CDR3 size: 16 residues. The germline V gene has CDR1 ENHRY and CDR2 SYGVKD. Germline trimming cut 10 bases from V and 2 bases from J; bases unmatched to any gene: 12.